This TCR beta chain was sequenced during a study of OX40 agonist ivuxolimab in advanced cancers. Points from the study as a whole: The study found that CD8+ T cells averaged more expanded clones than CD4+.

V was clipped by 4 bases and J by 0 bases, with 13 bases between them. CDR3 length: 16 amino acids. The germline V gene has CDR1 MNHEY and CDR2 SVGAGI. Points on this clone: Its antigen is not known.

Libraries were prepared by immunoSEQ multiplex PCR; TCRdb keeps only in-frame clonotypes and omits some of them. The table lists about 50,000 clones, approximately 91% of them singletons. It was autoimmune disease history or systemic immunosuppression that excluded patients. The sequence was obtained from an adult with an advanced solid tumor such as melanoma, head and neck, liver or kidney cancer. V gene TRBV6-5 combines with J gene TRBJ1-5, with unresolved D. The sample here was CD4+ or CD8+ T cells sorted from blood, taken in a trial of the OX40 agonist ivuxolimab. CDR3 sequence (DNA): TGTGCCAGCAGTTCAGGACGCTCCTATAGCAATCAGCCCCAGCATTTT. Translation: CASSSGRSYSNQPQHF.